This T cell receptor (beta chain) comes out of a study of CD8+ T cells in alopecia areata. In the study overall: Severity in treated patients was scored by percentage of scalp area affected. Study observations and caveats: Under tofacitinib, fewer expanded CD8+ clones appeared among the top 100 scalp clones. Resident alphabeta T cells of normal skin are also sequenced in scalp samples.

Extraction of RNA preceded its reverse transcription into cDNA, which served as the sequencing template. The data were produced by immunoSEQ multiplex PCR, yet TCRdb's version contains in-frame clones alone and is incomplete. The table lists roughly 180,000 clones, approximately 60% of them singletons. Worth noting for this clone: Its antigen remains unidentified. Other DNA sequences in the sample encode the same CDR3.

Treatment of the sample: oral pan-JAK inhibitor, 5-10 mg twice daily. Peripheral blood and lesional scalp punch biopsies were taken from alopecia areata patients. The CDR3 contains 14 residues. Germline lookup yields CDR1 LNHNV and CDR2 YYDKDF (reference sequence). Trimming pared 0 bases from V and 5 bases from J, leaving 10 bases between. The sample was CD4+ T cells sorted from blood, taken at week 4, from a patient treated with tofacitinib. This clonotype was sampled from a human donor with alopecia areata. The V and J genes are TRBV15 and TRBJ1-1; tentative D call: TRBD1 (5 bases). The chain's CDR3 is CATSREGGFTEAFF. The CDR3 bases are TGTGCCACCAGCAGAGAGGGGGGATTTACTGAAGCTTTCTTT.